These T cell receptor beta chains were read from a single sample in a study of T cell repertoires in cytomegalovirus infection. The antigens for these receptors are not known. MiXCR was run by TCRdb on the reads, yielding one entry per CDR3 protein. The data show about 890,000 distinct CDR3 sequences, approximately 31% seen once. Sequencing was performed on cultured CD8+ T cells from PBMCs, taken from culture after CMV antigen stimulation. These receptor sequences come from a human donor in good health (CMV status not recorded). Some clones in this sample may be carry-over from other donors' samples. Both conserved end residues are part of each CDR3.

CDR3: CASSQDANTGELFF; V: TRBV14
CDR3: CSVEGTLPRNEQFF; V: TRBV29-1
CDR3: CASSPAGNIQYF; V: TRBV5-4
CDR3: CSARDEYGSGNTIYF; V: TRBV20-1
CDR3: CASSLLMARETQYF; V: TRBV7-2
CDR3: CASSSYSSSYNSPLHF; V: TRBV27
CDR3: CASSDAYQLGTDF; V: TRBV6-1
CDR3: CASSHHIRQVNTEAFF; V: TRBV7-3
CDR3: CAISVGSAEAFF; V: TRBV10-3
CDR3: CASSLDHGDGNSPLHF; V: TRBV11-2
CDR3: CASSPQGGEKLFF; V: TRBV28
CDR3: CASSLVRPETQYF; V: TRBV7-9
CDR3: CASSLSGGRVNEQFF; V: TRBV12-3/TRBV12-4
CDR3: CASSYAGQGSGANVLTF; V: TRBV27
CDR3: CASRVAGQNIQYF; V: TRBV2
CDR3: CASSHGGRTYNEQFF; V: TRBV11-3
CDR3: CASSPRTANYGYTF; V: TRBV7-2
CDR3: CSARGWTDGLNEQFF; V: TRBV20-1
CDR3: CASSFPTSGGAAAKNIQYF; V: TRBV7-9
CDR3: CASSTRTESSYNEQFF; V: TRBV7-2
CDR3: CASSPPSGELFF; V: TRBV9
CDR3: CASATGGPTGELFF; V: TRBV12-3/TRBV12-4
CDR3: CASSLVPSGGAPRNNEQFF; V: TRBV7-6
CDR3: CASSGSGGFNNEQFF; V: TRBV7-9
CDR3: CASSQTRDMNTEAFF; V: TRBV23-1
CDR3: CANRTDSYYGYTF; V: TRBV5-6
CDR3: CASSQDPWGGDTQYF; V: TRBV4-1
CDR3: CASSIAGGYTF; V: TRBV19
CDR3: CASSLRAGPYNEQFF; V: TRBV13
CDR3: CASSYGTSGGDEQFF; V: TRBV19
CDR3: CASSPPKLHYYYNEQFF; V: TRBV19
CDR3: CASSLGAGASTDTQYF; V: TRBV7-6
CDR3: CASGPGVVGWTQYF; V: TRBV7-8
CDR3: CASSPDLGGFNEQFF; V: TRBV4-1
CDR3: CASNLYMGAPADTQYF; V: TRBV6-2/TRBV6-3
CDR3: CSVEVGVSETQYF; V: TRBV29-1
CDR3: CASSGMPVVAGYTF; V: TRBV6-5
CDR3: CASSLSVTSAVTDTQYF; V: TRBV5-1
CDR3: CSVEGGGGDYEQFF; V: TRBV29-1
CDR3: CASSSTQEKLFF; V: TRBV27
CDR3: CASSSLFSNYGYTF; V: TRBV7-9
CDR3: CASSFGYLTGELFF; V: TRBV7-2